The source of this T cell receptor (beta chain) is a study of Ad26.COV2.S vaccination and SARS-CoV-2 variants. Per germline, CDR1 MNHEY and CDR2 SVGAGI. Trimming shortened V by 8 bases and J by 6 bases, and 16 bases separated the two germline ends. The CDR3 is 14 residues long. The repertoire was sequenced with immunoSEQ multiplex PCR; TCRdb's copy has only in-frame clones and lacks some. The sample shows some 520,000 clones, 70% to 90% of them seen only once. This sample's treatment: some 20 received Ad26.COV2.S at low or high dose, single or two shots; 5 received placebo; per-sample allocation not given. Specimen acquisition occurred on day 63 following the initial vaccine or placebo injection.

This clonotype was obtained from a person aged 18-60 years who received the Ad26.COV2.S COVID-19 vaccine or a placebo. The V call is TRBV6-5, the J call TRBJ2-2, with no clear D. The sample was peripheral blood, taken in a trial of Ad26.COV2.S vaccine versus placebo. Written as DNA, the CDR3 is TGTGCCAGCTCCCGCGGCGGCGGAGCCGGGGAGCTGTTTTTT. Protein product: CASSRGGGAGELFF.